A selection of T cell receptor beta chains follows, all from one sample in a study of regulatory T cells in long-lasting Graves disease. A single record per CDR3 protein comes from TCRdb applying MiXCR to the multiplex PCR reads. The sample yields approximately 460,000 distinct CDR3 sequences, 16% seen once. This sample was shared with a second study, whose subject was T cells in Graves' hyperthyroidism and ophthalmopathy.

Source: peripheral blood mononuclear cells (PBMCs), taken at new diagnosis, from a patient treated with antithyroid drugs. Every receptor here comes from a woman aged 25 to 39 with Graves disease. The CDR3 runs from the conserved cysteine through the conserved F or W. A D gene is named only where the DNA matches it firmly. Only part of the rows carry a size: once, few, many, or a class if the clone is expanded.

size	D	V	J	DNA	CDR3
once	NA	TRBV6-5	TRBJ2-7	TGTGCCAGCAGTTACTCGGGTACCGCAAAGGATATTCAGTACTTC	CASSYSGTAKDIQYF
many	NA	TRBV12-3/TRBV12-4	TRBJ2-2	TGTGCCACCGGTAGAACCGGGGAGCTGTTTTTT	CATGRTGELFF
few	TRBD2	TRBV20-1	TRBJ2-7	TGCAGTGCTAGAGATCGGGAGGGTTCGGGCTACGAGCAGTACTTC	CSARDREGSGYEQYF
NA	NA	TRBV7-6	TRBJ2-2	TGTGCCAGCAGCTTATATCTAGCGTCCCCCACCGGGGAGCTGTTTTTT	CASSLYLASPTGELFF
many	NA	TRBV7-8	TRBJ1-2	TGTGCCAGCAGCTTAAGGGATATGGAAATGGGCTACACCTTC	CASSLRDMEMGYTF
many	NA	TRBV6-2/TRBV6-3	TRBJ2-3	TGTGCCAGCAGCCAGTCAGGGGCAGATACGCAGTATTTT	CASSQSGADTQYF
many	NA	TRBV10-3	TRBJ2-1	TGTGCCACACCGAGGGGTAATGAGCAGTTCTTC	CATPRGNEQFF
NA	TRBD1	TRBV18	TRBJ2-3	TGTGCCAGCTCACCCTACGACAGGGAGGATACGCAGTATTTT	CASSPYDREDTQYF
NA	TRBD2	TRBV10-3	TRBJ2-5	TGTGCCATCAGTGAGGGCGTCTGGGAGGGTCCGGAGACCCAGTACTTC	CAISEGVWEGPETQYF
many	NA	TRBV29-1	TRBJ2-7	TGCAGCGTTCCGGGATCTTGGGGGGAGTCCTACGAGCAGTACTTC	CSVPGSWGESYEQYF
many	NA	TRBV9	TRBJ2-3	TGTGCCAGCAGCGTAGGGCCGAGCTCAGATACGCAGTATTTT	CASSVGPSSDTQYF
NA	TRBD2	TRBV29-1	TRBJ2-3	TGCAGCGCCTTAGCGGGAGGTACGCAGTATTTT	CSALAGGTQYF
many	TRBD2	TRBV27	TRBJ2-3	TGTGCCAGCAGTCCCACCACTAGCGGGGGAGGCACAGATACGCAGTATTTT	CASSPTTSGGGTDTQYF
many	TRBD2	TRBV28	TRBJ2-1	TGTGCCAGCAGCCCTCCTTGGGGGCTAGCGGGTACCAGGGGGTTCTTC	CASSPPWGLAGTRGFF
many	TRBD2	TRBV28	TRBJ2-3	TGTGCCAGCAGCCGAGCGGGAGGGCCGCCGGGGGGAGATACGCAGTATTTT	CASSRAGGPPGGDTQYF
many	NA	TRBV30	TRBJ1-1	TGTGCCTGGAGTGTACAAGAGAACACTGAAGCTTTCTTT	CAWSVQENTEAFF
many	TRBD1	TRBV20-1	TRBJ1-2	TGCAGTGCTAGGGGGACAGGGGGCGTCTATGGCTACACCTTC	CSARGTGGVYGYTF
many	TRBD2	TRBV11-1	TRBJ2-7	TGTGCCAGCAGCGGGACTAGCGGACCTTCCTACGAGCAGTACTTC	CASSGTSGPSYEQYF
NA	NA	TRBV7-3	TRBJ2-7	TGTGCCAGCAGCTCCAACGGGGGCTACGGGCAGTACTTC	CASSSNGGYGQYF
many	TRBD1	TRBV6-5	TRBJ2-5	TGTGCCAGCAGTTCTACAGGGGGTGAAAGAGAGACCCAGTACTTC	CASSSTGGERETQYF
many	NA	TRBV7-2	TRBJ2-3	TGTGCCAGCAGCTCCTCGATAGCAGATACGCAGTATTTT	CASSSSIADTQYF
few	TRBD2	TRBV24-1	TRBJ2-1	TGTGCCACCAGTGACCCCGTGGCGGGAGTCTCGAATGAGCAGTTCTTC	CATSDPVAGVSNEQFF
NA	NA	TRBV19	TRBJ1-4	TGTGCCAGTAAAAGGGGATTTACTGCAACTAATGAAAAACTGTTTTTT	CASKRGFTATNEKLFF
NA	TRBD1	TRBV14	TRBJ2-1	TGTGCCAGCAGCCAGGCAACCGGGACAGCTGTACATCCCTACAATGAGCAGTTCTTC	CASSQATGTAVHPYNEQFF
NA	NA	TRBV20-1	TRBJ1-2	TGCAGTGCTAGAGATGACAGCCTCTATGGCTACACCTTC	CSARDDSLYGYTF
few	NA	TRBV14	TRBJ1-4	TGTGCCAGCAGTAAGGACAACTCTAATGAAAAACTGTTTTTT	CASSKDNSNEKLFF
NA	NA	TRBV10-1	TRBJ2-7	TGCGCCAGCCCTAGGGCGGATCTCAGCTCCTACGAGCAGTACTTC	CASPRADLSSYEQYF
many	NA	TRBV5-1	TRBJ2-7	TGCGCCAGCAAGCCCCCAGGGGTCCCTACCTACGAGCAGTACTTC	CASKPPGVPTYEQYF
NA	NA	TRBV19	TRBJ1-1	TGTGCCAGTAGTCCCCCCGGGGGCAGTGAAGCTTTCTTT	CASSPPGGSEAFF
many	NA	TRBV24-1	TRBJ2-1	TGTGCCACCAGTGATTTCGCCAGTTCTCCTCACAATGAGCAGTTCTTC	CATSDFASSPHNEQFF
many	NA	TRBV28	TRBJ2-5	TGTGCCAGCAGTTTACCCAAGGGGGTAGGGGAGACCCAGTACTTC	CASSLPKGVGETQYF
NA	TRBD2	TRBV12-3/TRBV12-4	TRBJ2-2	TGTGCCAGCAGTCACATGCCTAGCGGGAGCCGAACCGGGGAGCTGTTTTTT	CASSHMPSGSRTGELFF
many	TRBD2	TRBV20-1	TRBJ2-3	TGCAGTGCGACCGCGAGTGGGAGGGTCGAAGATACGCAGTATTTT	CSATASGRVEDTQYF
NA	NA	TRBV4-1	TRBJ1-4	TGCGCCAGCAGCCAAGATATCGGGACGGGAGAAAAACTGTTTTTT	CASSQDIGTGEKLFF
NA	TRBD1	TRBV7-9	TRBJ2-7	TGTGCCAGCAGCTCAAGTCCGGGACAGAACTACGAGCAGTACTTC	CASSSSPGQNYEQYF
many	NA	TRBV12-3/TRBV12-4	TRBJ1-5	TGTGCCAGCAAAAATCCGGGAGACTCTCATCAGCCCCAGCATTTT	CASKNPGDSHQPQHF
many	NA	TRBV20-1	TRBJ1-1	TGCAGTGCTAGACCGTTCAGGGTTCCGAACACTGAAGCTTTCTTT	CSARPFRVPNTEAFF